The rows below give T cell receptor beta chains drawn from one sample of a study of cytomegalovirus exposure and HLA in healthy donors. The assay was immunoSEQ multiplex PCR, and TCRdb's table has in-frame clones only and misses some. Of 200,000 to 300,000 clones listed, roughly 90% are singletons. The specimen was PBMCs. All receptors derive from a man aged 18-30 years in good health and CMV-seropositive. The CDR3 runs from the conserved cysteine through the conserved F or W. The D gene is left open where the match is weak. Expanded clones are given a class, and other clones once, few, many or no size at all.

v_call	clone_size	j_call	d_call	cdr3_aa	cdr3_nt
TRBV4-3	NA	TRBJ1-3	NA	CASSQGSRGLSGNTIYF	TGCGCCAGCAGCCAAGGGTCTCGGGGTTTATCGGGAAACACCATATATTTT
TRBV5-4	NA	TRBJ1-4	NA	CASSERGGNEKLFF	TGTGCCAGCAGCGAGCGGGGGGGCAATGAAAAACTGTTTTTT
TRBV27	NA	TRBJ2-1	TRBD1	CASSSTGTAYNEQFF	TGTGCCAGCAGTTCAACCGGGACAGCCTACAATGAGCAGTTCTTC
TRBV7-3	NA	TRBJ2-1	TRBD1	CASSSGTGWNEQFF	TGTGCCAGCAGCTCCGGGACAGGGTGGAATGAGCAGTTCTTC
TRBV4-2	NA	TRBJ2-4	NA	CASSPPSRLAKNIQYF	TGTGCCAGCAGCCCACCCTCCAGGCTAGCCAAAAACATTCAGTACTTC
TRBV5-4	few	TRBJ2-5	TRBD2	CASSEGGSAETQYF	TGTGCCAGCAGTGAGGGCGGGAGTGCGGAGACCCAGTACTTC
TRBV9	NA	TRBJ2-7	TRBD1	CASSASWTGNYEQYF	TGTGCCAGCAGCGCTTCCTGGACAGGAAACTACGAGCAGTACTTC
TRBV6-1	NA	TRBJ1-2	TRBD1	CASSVTGRSGGGYTF	TGTGCCAGCAGTGTGACAGGGCGGAGTGGGGGTGGCTACACCTTC
TRBV6-1	NA	TRBJ2-5	TRBD2	CASSGLAGGETQYF	TGTGCCAGCAGCGGACTAGCGGGAGGGGAGACCCAGTACTTC
TRBV5-1	NA	TRBJ2-1	NA	CASSFPSLNLDEQFF	TGCGCCAGCAGCTTTCCCTCTTTGAATCTGGATGAGCAGTTCTTC
TRBV7-9	once	TRBJ2-4	TRBD2	CASSPQDGRVIQYF	TGTGCCAGCAGCCCACAGGACGGGAGGGTCATTCAGTACTTC
TRBV7-2	NA	TRBJ1-1	NA	CASSLEGRLNTEAFF	TGTGCCAGCAGCTTAGAAGGCAGACTGAACACTGAAGCTTTCTTT
TRBV29-1	NA	TRBJ2-7	NA	CSVEGGRDYEQYF	TGCAGCGTTGAAGGTGGGAGAGACTACGAGCAGTACTTC
TRBV7-9	few	TRBJ2-1	NA	CASSMGPEQFF	TGTGCCAGCAGCATGGGACCTGAGCAGTTCTTC
TRBV6-5	once	TRBJ2-7	TRBD2	CASSYQLGTSDYEQYF	TGTGCCAGCAGTTACCAGCTTGGGACTAGCGACTACGAGCAGTACTTC